A selection of T cell receptor beta chains follows, all from one sample in a study of regulatory T cells in long-lasting Graves disease. TCRdb reprocessed the multiplex PCR reads with MiXCR, giving one entry per CDR3 protein. The repertoire holds hundreds of thousands of distinct CDR3 sequences, with 15% to 20% as singletons. Separately, the same data were catalogued under a study of T cells in Graves' hyperthyroidism and ophthalmopathy.

The source material was peripheral blood mononuclear cells (PBMCs), sampled at new diagnosis, from a patient treated with antithyroid drugs. The origin of the receptors is a woman aged 40-60 years with Graves disease. Each CDR3 is given with its conserved first and last residue. A D gene is named only where the DNA matches it firmly. Size values are once, few and many counts, or a class for expanded clones, and some rows have none.

size	D	V	J	DNA	CDR3
NA	TRBD1	TRBV12-3/TRBV12-4	TRBJ2-4	TGTGCCAGCAGTTTTTTTTCGTGGACAGGGAAGGAGGCCAAAAACATTCAGTACTTC	CASSFFSWTGKEAKNIQYF
many	NA	TRBV4-2	TRBJ1-5	TGTGCCAGCAGCCCCCGGACAGATCTCGGGGATCAGCCCCAGCATTTT	CASSPRTDLGDQPQHF
many	NA	TRBV10-3	TRBJ1-2	TGTGCCATCAGTGATCCTCCCCAGAACTATGGCTACACCTTC	CAISDPPQNYGYTF
few	NA	TRBV27	TRBJ1-3	TGTGCCAGCAGTCCAACAGCGACGCCCTCTGGAAACACCATATATTTT	CASSPTATPSGNTIYF
NA	TRBD1	TRBV5-1	TRBJ1-5	TGCGCCAGCAGCTGGTCGACAGGGGACCAGCCCCAGCATTTT	CASSWSTGDQPQHF
NA	TRBD1	TRBV12-3/TRBV12-4	TRBJ2-2	TGTGCCAGCAGTCTCCGGGACAGCCACACCGGGGAGCTGTTTTTT	CASSLRDSHTGELFF
few	TRBD2	TRBV7-8	TRBJ2-1	TGTGCCAGCAGCTCATCGAGGACTAGCGGGGGGGTGCAGTTCTTC	CASSSSRTSGGVQFF
NA	TRBD2	TRBV5-1	TRBJ2-7	TGCGCCAGCAGCTTGGGTCCTAGCGGGGACTTCTACGAGCAGTACTTC	CASSLGPSGDFYEQYF
many	TRBD2	TRBV20-1	TRBJ2-5	TGCAGTGCTTCGACTAGCGGGGGGGCAGAGACCCAGTACTTC	CSASTSGGAETQYF
few	NA	TRBV2	TRBJ2-3	TGTGCCAGCATCGTTACGCAGTATTTT	CASIVTQYF
few	NA	TRBV24-1	TRBJ2-1	TGTGCCACCAGTGATTTGCGCACATTCTCCTACAATGAGCAGTTCTTC	CATSDLRTFSYNEQFF
many	NA	TRBV6-5	TRBJ1-1	TGTGCCAGCAGTTACTCGGTTGGCGCGACAGCTTTCTTT	CASSYSVGATAFF
few	TRBD2	TRBV12-3/TRBV12-4	TRBJ2-5	TGTGCCAGCAGTATGGGGCTAGCGGGGCTCGAGACCCAGTACTTC	CASSMGLAGLETQYF
NA	NA	TRBV5-1	TRBJ1-1	TGCGCCAGCAGCTCCCCCAAGGACCGCGTTTTGGCCACTGAAGCTTTCTTT	CASSSPKDRVLATEAFF
many	NA	TRBV6-1	TRBJ1-5	TGTGCCAGCGGTAACGAGGGCAATCAGCCCCAGCATTTT	CASGNEGNQPQHF
few	NA	TRBV4-1	TRBJ1-2	TGCGCCAGCAGCCAAGAGACTCGGACAGCCGGAAGCTACACCTTC	CASSQETRTAGSYTF
many	NA	TRBV3-1	TRBJ2-1	TGTGCCACCCAGCCCGGGCCTGGGGACGAGCAGTTCTTC	CATQPGPGDEQFF
few	NA	TRBV7-8	TRBJ2-1	TGTGCCAGCAGCTACCTCGGCGCTAGCTCCTACAATGAGCAGCTCTTC	CASSYLGASSYNEQLF
NA	TRBD1	TRBV7-9	TRBJ1-5	TGTGCCAGCAGCTCTTCGACAGGGGGCCGCAATCAGCCCCAGCATTTT	CASSSSTGGRNQPQHF
NA	NA	TRBV20-1	TRBJ1-5	TGCAGTGCTAGGCGGATTCTGGGTTTTGATCAGCCCCAGCATTTT	CSARRILGFDQPQHF
NA	NA	TRBV10-3	TRBJ1-2	TGTGCCATCAGCTCGGGACTCTCGGACTATGGCTACACCTTC	CAISSGLSDYGYTF
many	TRBD1	TRBV10-3	TRBJ1-1	TGTGCCATCAGAGAAGGGGGCAGGAACACTGAAGCTTTCTTT	CAIREGGRNTEAFF
NA	NA	TRBV25-1	TRBJ2-7	TGTGCCAGCAGTGTGGGAGTGGATGGCTACGAGCAGTACTTC	CASSVGVDGYEQYF
many	NA	TRBV7-8	TRBJ2-1	TGTGCCAGCAGCCAGCCCCGGGACGTCCAAGAACACAGCTCCTACAATGAGCAGTTCTTC	CASSQPRDVQEHSSYNEQFF
many	NA	TRBV30	TRBJ2-3	TGTGCCTGGAGTGAAGCCACAGATACGCAGTATTTT	CAWSEATDTQYF
few	NA	TRBV5-1	TRBJ2-2	TGCGCCAGCAGCGCACAGGGTTGGGACACCGGGGAGCTGTTTTTT	CASSAQGWDTGELFF
NA	NA	TRBV20-1	TRBJ1-2	TGCAGTGCCGTTGAGGGGTATGGCTACACCTTC	CSAVEGYGYTF
NA	NA	TRBV5-6	TRBJ1-5	TGTGCCAGCAGCCCAGCGGGGTACGCTCAGCCCCAGCATTTT	CASSPAGYAQPQHF
many	NA	TRBV5-1	TRBJ2-3	TGCGCCAGCAGCATGAGGGGACAACTTAGCACAGATACGCAGTATTTT	CASSMRGQLSTDTQYF
NA	NA	TRBV25-1	TRBJ1-2	TGTGCCGCGAAAGGGAGACTCTATGGCTACACCTTC	CAAKGRLYGYTF
many	NA	TRBV20-1	TRBJ2-5	TGCAGTGCTTATACGGCTGGGGGGGAGACCCAGTACTTC	CSAYTAGGETQYF
NA	NA	TRBV27	TRBJ2-7	TGTGCCAGCAGTCGATCCCTCGTCGGAAAAGACGACGAGCAGTACTTC	CASSRSLVGKDDEQYF
many	NA	TRBV12-3/TRBV12-4	TRBJ1-2	TGTGCCAGCAGTTTATGGGATCCAGCTAACTATGGCTACACCTTC	CASSLWDPANYGYTF
NA	NA	TRBV19	TRBJ1-1	TGTGCCAGTAGTATAATTATGGGGGAAGAAGCTTTCTTT	CASSIIMGEEAFF
many	TRBD2	TRBV5-1	TRBJ2-1	TGTGCCAGCAGCTTGGGAGGGACTTCCTACAATGAGCAGTTCTTC	CASSLGGTSYNEQFF
many	NA	TRBV3-1	TRBJ2-1	TGTGCCAGCAGCCAAGAGGATCGGGGGACGCGAGGAGATGAGCAGTTCTTC	CASSQEDRGTRGDEQFF
many	NA	TRBV6-1	TRBJ2-7	TGTGCCAGCAGGTCGACGGGACTCTCCTACGAGCAGTACTTC	CASRSTGLSYEQYF
many	TRBD2	TRBV28	TRBJ2-7	TGTGCCAGCAGCTCCCCGGCGGGGGGGACCTACGAGCAGTACTTC	CASSSPAGGTYEQYF
NA	NA	TRBV18	TRBJ1-1	TGTGCCAGCTCAAATGGGACCGTTAGAATGAACACTGAAGCTTTCTTT	CASSNGTVRMNTEAFF
few	NA	TRBV6-1	TRBJ2-1	TGTGCCAGCGGGGGGGCTCGGAATGAGCAGTTCTTC	CASGGARNEQFF
NA	TRBD1	TRBV2	TRBJ2-7	TGTGCCAGCAGCCGCGGACAGGCCAGCTCCTACGAGCAGTACTTC	CASSRGQASSYEQYF
few	NA	TRBV4-1	TRBJ1-1	TGCGCCAGCAGCCAAGGCATAATAAGGGTCGGCACTGAAGCTTTCTTT	CASSQGIIRVGTEAFF
many	NA	TRBV28	TRBJ1-1	TGTGCCAGCAGAACAGGGTACACTGAAGCTTTCTTT	CASRTGYTEAFF
many	NA	TRBV5-1	TRBJ1-1	TGCGCCAGCAGCTTGGGATCCGGGGGGCGTCGCACTGAAGCTTTCTTT	CASSLGSGGRRTEAFF
few	TRBD1	TRBV20-1	TRBJ1-2	TGCAGTGCTAGAGACGGGACAGTTGGTGGCTACACCTTC	CSARDGTVGGYTF
NA	TRBD1	TRBV5-1	TRBJ2-7	TGCGCCAGCAGCCTCAAGACAGGGTCTAACGAGCAGTACTTC	CASSLKTGSNEQYF
NA	NA	TRBV7-9	TRBJ1-1	TGTGCCAGCAGCTTAGACCCTGGAAACACTGAAGCTTTCTTT	CASSLDPGNTEAFF
many	NA	TRBV11-2	TRBJ1-2	TGTGCCAGCAGCGACCCGGGGAATCGATACGTCTACACCTTC	CASSDPGNRYVYTF
NA	NA	TRBV20-1	TRBJ2-2	TGCAGTGCTGAACAGGGCCGGGAGCTGTTTTTT	CSAEQGRELFF
NA	NA	TRBV10-2	TRBJ1-1	TGCGCCAGCGAAGGGTTGGGCACTGAAGCTTTCTTT	CASEGLGTEAFF
few	TRBD1	TRBV24-1	TRBJ2-3	TGTGCCACCAGTGCATCCACCGGGACAGCCAGCACAGATACGCAGTATTTT	CATSASTGTASTDTQYF